Sequencing of this TCR beta chain was carried out in a study of blood T cells in healthy people across ages. Study details: Template switching recovered approximately one barcoded beta molecule for every two T cells. The study's findings and limits: Relative to aged donors, long-lived donors carried more naive CD4+ cells and displayed higher diversity. It was held that diversity estimates obtained from one million T cells represented underestimates.

A note on this clonotype: Its specificity is unknown.

Primers used in a second PCR of about 7 to 11 cycles were a sample-barcoded 5' primer and a J-beta primer mix. Individual samples furnished no less than 2.5 million CDR3-containing paired-end reads apiece. TCRdb reprocessed the 5' RACE reads with MiXCR, giving one entry per CDR3 protein. The data show about 1,500,000 distinct CDR3 sequences, about 43% seen once. After removal of 3 bases from V and 2 bases from J, the junction contained 9 bases not matched to a gene. The CDR3 is 16 residues long. Germline values: CDR1 SGHRS, CDR2 YFSETQ. This sequence originates from a woman aged 18-29 years in good health. Sequencing was done on a sample of blood. The chain links TRBV5-1 to TRBJ2-7; TRBD1 aligns across 9 bases. The CDR3 DNA sequence: TGCGCCAGCAGCTCAGCCCCGGGACAGGGAGCCTACGAGCAGTACTTC. Translating it yields CASSSAPGQGAYEQYF. Full variable domain (rest looked up from reference TRBV5-1 and TRBJ2-7): KAGVTQTPRYLIKTRGQQVTLSCSPISGHRSVSWYQQTPGQGLQFLFEYFSETQRNKGNFPGRFSGRQFSNSRSEMNVSTLELGDSALYLCASSSAPGQGAYEQYFGPGTRLTVT.